The rows below give T cell receptor beta chains drawn from one sample of a study of T cells in Graves' hyperthyroidism and ophthalmopathy. TCRdb independently ran MiXCR on the multiplex PCR reads; one entry per CDR3 protein. This sample has 470,000 or so distinct CDR3 sequences, with less than 25% found just once. The sample comprised blood. These receptors came from a man in his late teens or twenties with Graves' hyperthyroidism. CDR3s include the opening cysteine and the closing phenylalanine or tryptophan. The D gene is left open where the match is weak. Expanded clones get a size class; other rows say once, few or many, or leave the size out.

clone size	D gene	V gene	J gene	CDR3 protein	CDR3 DNA
many	TRBD1	TRBV11-2	TRBJ1-2	CASGDIQGMLTNYGYTF	TGTGCCAGCGGCGATATACAGGGGATGTTGACCAACTATGGCTACACCTTC
.	.	TRBV6-1	TRBJ1-1	CASWAGSEAFF	TGTGCCAGCTGGGCCGGGTCGGAAGCTTTCTTT
many	.	TRBV30	TRBJ2-7	CAWRGRGGSYEQYF	TGTGCCTGGAGGGGCAGAGGGGGATCATACGAGCAGTACTTC
many	.	TRBV28	TRBJ1-1	CASSLRVSRMNTEAFF	TGTGCCAGCAGTTTGAGGGTTTCGAGGATGAACACTGAAGCTTTCTTT
many	.	TRBV11-2	TRBJ1-2	CASSLLGPEGGYTF	TGTGCCAGCAGCTTATTGGGGCCCGAGGGAGGCTACACCTTC
few	.	TRBV5-8	TRBJ2-2	CASSRNPRGGGELFF	TGTGCCAGCAGCCGCAACCCCAGGGGGGGGGGGGAGCTGTTTTTT
many	.	TRBV19	TRBJ1-1	CASSRRTEMNTEAFF	TGTGCCAGTAGTAGAAGGACAGAAATGAACACTGAAGCTTTCTTT
.	.	TRBV6-1	TRBJ1-1	CASSAIPRGGMNTEAFF	TGTGCCAGCAGTGCTATCCCAAGAGGGGGGATGAACACTGAAGCTTTCTTT
.	.	TRBV12-3/TRBV12-4	TRBJ1-1	CASSYNRDSTDAFF	TGTGCCAGCAGTTATAACAGGGACTCCACTGATGCTTTCTTT
few	TRBD1	TRBV6-1	TRBJ1-2	CASSEAIGGTGGSYGYTF	TGTGCCAGCAGTGAAGCTATTGGGGGGACAGGGGGTTCCTATGGCTACACCTTC
few	.	TRBV19	TRBJ1-5	CASSINPQPQHF	TGTGCCAGTAGTATCAATCCCCAGCCCCAGCATTTT
many	TRBD1	TRBV5-1	TRBJ1-5	CASSLGDRIDQPQHF	TGCGCCAGCAGCTTGGGGGACAGGATAGATCAGCCCCAGCATTTT
many	.	TRBV19	TRBJ1-5	CASSIRGTYSNQPQHF	TGTGCCAGTAGTATAAGGGGGACCTATAGCAATCAGCCCCAGCATTTT
.	.	TRBV12-3/TRBV12-4	TRBJ2-5	CASSLNRAQTQYF	TGTGCCAGCAGTCTTAACAGGGCACAGACCCAGTACTTC
few	.	TRBV20-1	TRBJ2-7	CSARRTIPGSYEQYF	TGCAGTGCTAGAAGGACGATCCCGGGCTCCTACGAGCAGTACTTC
few	.	TRBV18	TRBJ1-3	CASSMNRESGNTIYF	TGTGCCAGCTCAATGAACAGGGAGTCTGGAAACACCATATATTTT
many	.	TRBV28	TRBJ2-7	CASSLVRDIRPYEQYF	TGTGCCAGCAGTTTGGTTAGGGACATTCGACCCTACGAGCAGTACTTC
many	TRBD1	TRBV12-3/TRBV12-4	TRBJ2-7	CASSFGGQGSYEQYF	TGTGCCAGCAGTTTCGGTGGACAGGGCTCCTACGAGCAGTACTTC
many	TRBD1	TRBV12-3/TRBV12-4	TRBJ2-7	CASSHKWTGRINEQYF	TGTGCCAGCAGCCACAAGTGGACAGGGAGGATCAACGAGCAGTACTTC
many	.	TRBV28	TRBJ2-7	CVTTPRGAFYEQYF	TGTGTTACCACGCCCCGAGGGGCGTTCTACGAGCAGTACTTC